This is a list of T cell receptor beta chains from one sample in a study. TCRdb re-analysed the 5' RACE reads in MiXCR, keeping a single row per CDR3 protein. This sample has about 50,000 distinct CDR3 sequences, with around a quarter found just once. Sample: naive CD4+ T cells sorted from blood. Receptors originate from a female donor with breast cancer. Each CDR3 is given without its conserved first and last residue. Fields, in order: D gene, J gene, V gene, CDR3 protein. D genes are given only for firm matches.

d_call: NA; j_call: TRBJ1-1; v_call: TRBV5-1; cdr3_aa: ASSPRGYTEAF
d_call: NA; j_call: TRBJ1-2; v_call: TRBV7-3; cdr3_aa: ASSLSPGPEYGYT
d_call: NA; j_call: TRBJ2-1; v_call: TRBV20-1; cdr3_aa: SAREEGDWSLNEQF
d_call: TRBD2; j_call: TRBJ2-3; v_call: TRBV2; cdr3_aa: ASSGLAGPTDTQY
d_call: NA; j_call: TRBJ2-3; v_call: TRBV10-1; cdr3_aa: ASSEQDPRDDTQY
d_call: NA; j_call: TRBJ1-5; v_call: TRBV11-2; cdr3_aa: ASSLERNNQTQH
d_call: NA; j_call: TRBJ2-5; v_call: TRBV25-1; cdr3_aa: ASSDRDQGRETQY
d_call: NA; j_call: TRBJ2-5; v_call: TRBV7-9; cdr3_aa: ASSLVGRGMETQY
d_call: NA; j_call: TRBJ1-2; v_call: TRBV7-8; cdr3_aa: ASSPHGQNGYT
d_call: TRBD2; j_call: TRBJ2-1; v_call: TRBV20-1; cdr3_aa: SAHGLAGLEQL